This T cell receptor (beta chain) appears in the sequencing data of a study of CD4 and CD8 cells across lung adenocarcinoma regions. Donors had localized lung adenocarcinoma, a non-small cell lung cancer. TCRdb itself ran the PCR reads through MiXCR, one entry per CDR3 protein. Of 23,000 or so distinct CDR3 sequences in the sample, 50% to 55% are singletons; the top ten hold less than 60%. This TCR was sampled from a male donor with lung adenocarcinoma. The CD4 and CD8 labels of this study may be unreliable. Sequencing used CD8+ T cells from the center of a lung tumor.

The CDR3 nucleotides read TGTGCCAGGAGTCAAGCGGTCTGTGACCAAAACATTCAGTACTTC. Protein product: CARSQAVCDQNIQYF. The rearrangement links TRBV6-1 to TRBJ2-4; D might be TRBD2 (5 bases). CDR1 is MNHNS, CDR2 SASEGT, per germline. The CDR3 has 15 residues. Trimming left V 9 bases short and J 5 bases short, with 20 bases between.